This TCR beta chain was retrieved from a study of Tregs in tolerant kidney transplant recipients (dated by TCRdb to about 2019). Regarding the complete study: Before combined kidney and bone marrow transplantation, this study identified donor-specific regulatory T cells using TCRbeta sequencing and then followed those same cells after transplant. TCRbeta repertoire sequencing was used in a few healthy controls to compare several ways of expanding Tregs specific for an allogeneic donor. What the study reported, not specific to this receptor: Expanding Tregs with activated donor B cells appeared to identify the most biologically relevant and donor-specific TCRbeta repertoire. Because only a small number of patients were included, the study had limitations, and the results will need to be validated in larger populations as well as under other immunosuppression protocols. Although technical replication error seemed to be minimal, the question of biological reproducibility was not addressed directly.

A note on this clone: Its antigen is not yet known. Nothing much larger sits one base from this clone, and base qualities are not available.

Unstimulated Tregs (CD4+CD25+CD127-), CD4+ non-Tregs (CD4+CD25-), CD4 and CD8 cells were FACS-sorted from thawed PBMCs. Before Treg sorting, thawed PBMCs were rested overnight at 37°C with roughly 180 IU/ml IL-2. Healthy control blood came either as purchased buffy coats or from healthy volunteers. Healthy control blood was processed to PBMCs by Ficoll density gradient and cryopreserved, and patient PBMCs were collected before and after transplant. For TCRbeta CDR3 sequencing, genomic DNA was extracted from sorted cells using the QIAGEN DNeasy Blood and Tissue Kit. High-throughput TCRbeta CDR3 sequencing, including PCR amplification with bias correction and internal controls, was performed commercially through immunoSEQ. Per the authors' processing: Unique productive TCRbeta sequences were defined by CDR3 nucleotide sequence where primers matched, otherwise by CDR3 amino acid sequence with Vbeta and Jbeta genes. To correct for sorting error, sequences found in more than one sorted population at a frequency ratio of 2:1 or less were discarded, and the remaining shared sequences were assigned to the population with the higher frequency. A sequence counted as donor-reactive if, in CFSE-low cells, the sequence had a frequency of at least 0.01% and was expanded at least 5-fold compared with unstimulated cells. Jensen-Shannon divergence, calculated on the top 100 TCRbeta sequences ranked by frequency, was used to quantify repertoire divergence. For samples with multiple sequencing runs, sorting error was corrected in each run separately before the runs were combined. Held by TCRdb, this immuneACCESS table contains in-frame sequences only and omits some clones. Under half of the omission traces to an unresolved V gene where checked; the cause of the rest is unknown. V, J and clone size derive from that table, while D and trimming were established from the DNA sequence. The sample table lists under 20,000 clones, roughly four fifths of them with a count of one. The ten biggest clones cover more than 2% of the sample.

In the germline V gene, CDR1 corresponds to SGHRS and CDR2 to YFSETQ. The CDR3, cysteine through phenylalanine, is 13 amino acids long. Only CDR3 DNA remains: 39 bases, in frame from the first base. Trimming takes 4 bases from V and 7 bases from J, and the germline ends sit 14 bases apart. This TCR came from a human donor in good health. The sequence is built from TRBV5-1 and TRBJ2-5; no D segment can be confidently identified. Material: Tregs from blood. In nucleotide form, the sequence is TGCGCCAGCAGCCCTGAGGTTCCAGGGACCCAGTACTTC. Protein translation: CASSPEVPGTQYF.